This T cell receptor beta chain comes out of a study of siplizumab effects on memory and regulatory T cells. Trimming removed 5 bases from V and 4 bases from J, with 3 bases in between. The CDR3 extends over 10 amino acids. Germline values: CDR1 SGHRS, CDR2 YFSETQ. The protocol was immunoSEQ multiplex PCR, while the TCRdb copy is restricted to in-frame clones and leaves out a portion. Of approximately 84,000 clones in the sample, roughly 94% were seen once. This clone was counted a single time. What it recognizes is unknown. General study points: Memory cells that were CD4+ and unstimulated gave rise to alloreactive sequences, which siplizumab significantly reduced. Suppressive function of proliferating Tregs from siplizumab cultures was not confirmed. Memory cells seemed less diverse than naive T cells, which also seemed major contributors to the alloresponse.

The V gene is TRBV5-1, the J gene TRBJ1-1, with no clear D. This TCR came from a human donor in good health. Sequences were obtained from CD8+ T cells sorted from blood. The DNA of the CDR3 is TGCGCCAGCAGTGGCACTGAAGCTTTCTTT. Translated, it gives CASSGTEAFF.